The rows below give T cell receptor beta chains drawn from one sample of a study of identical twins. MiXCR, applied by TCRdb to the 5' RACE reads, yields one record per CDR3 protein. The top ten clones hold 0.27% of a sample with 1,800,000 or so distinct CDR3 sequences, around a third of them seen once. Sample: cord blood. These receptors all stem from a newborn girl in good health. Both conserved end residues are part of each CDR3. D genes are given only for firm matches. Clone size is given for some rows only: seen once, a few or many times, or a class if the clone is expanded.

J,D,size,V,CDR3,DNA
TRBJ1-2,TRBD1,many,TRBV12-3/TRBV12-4,CASTPTGGVSNGYTF,TGTGCCAGCACCCCGACAGGGGGAGTCTCAAATGGCTACACCTTC
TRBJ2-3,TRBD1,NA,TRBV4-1,CVSSQGQGANTDTQYF,TGCGTCAGCAGCCAAGGCCAGGGGGCCAACACAGATACGCAGTATTTT
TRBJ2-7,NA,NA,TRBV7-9,CASSYDSYNEQYF,TGTGCCAGCAGCTATGACAGCTACAATGAGCAGTACTTC
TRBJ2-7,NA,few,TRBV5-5,CASSLLWMDAYEQYF,TGTGCCAGCAGCTTACTGTGGATGGACGCCTACGAGCAGTACTTC
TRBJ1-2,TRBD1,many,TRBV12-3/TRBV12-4,CASSPSGQYGYTF,TGTGCCAGCAGTCCCTCGGGACAGTATGGCTACACCTTC
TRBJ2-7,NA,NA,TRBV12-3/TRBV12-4,CANSFPGTEVYF,TGTGCCAACAGTTTTCCCGGGACTGAAGTGTACTTC
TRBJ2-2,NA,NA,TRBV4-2,CASSQAPPNTGELFF,TGTGCCAGCAGCCAAGCCCCCCCTAACACCGGGGAGCTGTTTTTT
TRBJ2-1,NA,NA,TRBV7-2,CASSLAWGARSYNEQFF,TGTGCCAGCAGCTTAGCCTGGGGGGCCCGCTCCTACAATGAGCAGTTCTTC
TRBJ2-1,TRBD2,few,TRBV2,CASSLRGRTSGRIYYNEQFF,TGTGCCAGCAGTCTCAGGGGGCGGACTAGCGGGAGGATCTACTACAATGAGCAGTTCTTC
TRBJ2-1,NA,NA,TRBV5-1,CASLRGGADYNEQFF,TGCGCCAGCCTAAGGGGGGGCGCGGATTACAATGAGCAGTTCTTC
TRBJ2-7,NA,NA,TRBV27,CAGSFTGSSYEQYF,TGTGCCGGCAGTTTTACCGGTTCCTCCTACGAGCAGTACTTC
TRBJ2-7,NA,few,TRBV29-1,CSVEGVGRGAYEQYF,TGCAGCGTTGAGGGTGTCGGCAGGGGGGCCTACGAGCAGTACTTC
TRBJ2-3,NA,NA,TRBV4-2,CASSHATDSDTQYF,TGTGCCAGCAGCCACGCTACTGACTCGGATACGCAGTATTTT
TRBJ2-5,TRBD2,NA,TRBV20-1,CSAVTSSGSSMQYF,TGCAGTGCTGTGACTAGCTCGGGATCTAGTATGCAGTACTTC
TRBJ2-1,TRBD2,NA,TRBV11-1,CASSLRAQRGNNEQFF,TGTGCCAGCAGCTTGAGGGCCCAGCGGGGCAACAATGAGCAGTTCTTC
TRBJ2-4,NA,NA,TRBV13,CASGEGVAHNEQYF,TGTGCCAGCGGGGAGGGGGTCGCGCACAATGAGCAGTACTTC
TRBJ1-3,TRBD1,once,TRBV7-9,CASSLGRGKENTIYF,TGTGCCAGCAGCTTAGGCAGGGGGAAAGAAAACACCATATATTTT